This T cell receptor (beta chain) was profiled in a study of sequential checkpoint blockade in melanoma. Study overall: Both treatment sequences were followed by maintenance nivolumab.

The protocol was immunoSEQ multiplex PCR, while the TCRdb copy is restricted to in-frame clones and leaves out a portion. The top ten hold 18% of the sample, which has roughly 20,000 clones, around 68% seen once. CDR3 length: 13 amino acids. Germline CDR1 SGHRS, CDR2 YFSETQ. Trimming cost V 2 bases and J 4 bases, with 7 bases left between them. The treatment denotes: randomized to nivolumab then ipilimumab (arm A) or the reverse (arm B). None of the patients previously received DNA-damaging chemotherapy. PBMC sorting kept live CD3+CD8+ cells without CD19 or CD56. The TCR sequence derives from a human donor with melanoma. The source was CD8+ T cells sorted from blood (inferred from file names), collected from a patient given nivolumab and ipilimumab in sequence. V is TRBV5-1 and J is TRBJ2-1; D is uncertain. In DNA form, the CDR3 reads TGCGCCAGCAGCTTAGTCGGGTACAATGAGCAGTTCTTC. Amino acid sequence: CASSLVGYNEQFF. The complete variable domain, with remaining parts taken from reference TRBV5-1 and TRBJ2-1, reads KAGVTQTPRYLIKTRGQQVTLSCSPISGHRSVSWYQQTPGQGLQFLFEYFSETQRNKGNFPGRFSGRQFSNSRSEMNVSTLELGDSALYLCASSLVGYNEQFFGPGTRLTVL.